A single sample gave rise to the 27 T cell receptor beta chains below, sequenced in a study of response to subunit inactivated influenza vaccine. TCRdb re-called the RT-PCR reads through MiXCR, storing one row per CDR3 protein. The data contain under 200,000 distinct CDR3 sequences, approximately 11% of them singletons. The starting material was non-naive T cells sorted from PBMCs, obtained more than 35 days after vaccination. The receptors here all came from a man over 45 who received an inactivated influenza vaccine.

CDR3: CASKLGDSMNTEAFF. The CDR3 nucleotides read TGCGCCAGTAAACTAGGGGACAGCATGAACACTGAAGCTTTCTTT. The chain employs TRBV5-1 and TRBJ1-1; TRBD1 aligns across 7 bases. Germline V CDR1 and CDR2: SGHRS, YFSETQ. The CDR3 consists of 15 residues. J lost 0 bases, V lost 8 bases, and 10 bases had no gene match.

This clonotype was found a few times. The rearrangement joins TRBV5-5 to TRBJ2-1; D gene ambiguous. There are 14 residues in the CDR3. Trimming left V 4 bases short and J 3 bases short, with 11 bases between. Germline V gene lookup returns CDR1 SGHKS and CDR2 YYEKEE (reference sequence). The CDR3 loop reads CASSLETYYNEQFF. As DNA, the CDR3 is TGTGCCAGCAGCCTTGAGACTTACTACAATGAGCAGTTCTTC.

The V and J genes are TRBV12-3 or TRBV12-4 and TRBJ2-6; D may correspond to TRBD1 or TRBD2 (5 bases each). Deletions cut 4 bases from V and 0 bases from J, with 10 bases between. CDR3 length: 16 amino acids. CDR3 sequence reads: CASSWGPSSGANVLTF. DNA of the CDR3: TGTGCCAGCAGTTGGGGACCGAGCTCTGGGGCCAACGTCCTGACTTTC.

The chain joins TRBV7-2 to TRBJ2-4, with D uncertain. This CDR3 comprises 15 residues. Germline V gene data show CDR1 as SGHTA and CDR2 as FQGNSA. Trimming stripped 5 bases from V and 1 base from J, with 12 bases between. This chain's CDR3 is CASSPSGVAKNIQYF. For the CDR3, the DNA is TGTGCCAGCAGCCCTTCTGGGGTTGCCAAAAACATTCAGTACTTC.

The rearrangement links TRBV3-1 to TRBJ1-6, with D possibly matching TRBD1 (6 bases). The CDR3 runs to 14 residues. Germline V gene sequence: CDR1 LGHDT, CDR2 YNNKEL (reference sequence). With 6 bases removed from V and 5 bases from J, the gap between germline ends came to 11 bases. This CDR3 is CASRRGQNNSPLHF. The CDR3 DNA is TGTGCCAGCAGGAGAGGACAGAATAATTCACCCCTCCACTTT. Based on the CDR3 plus reference TRBV3-1 and TRBJ1-6, the full variable domain is DTAVSQTPKYLVTQMGNDKSIKCEQNLGHDTMYWYKQDSKKFLKIMFSYNNKELIINETVPNRFSPKSPDKAHLNLHINSLELGDSAVYFCASRRGQNNSPLHFGNGTRLTVT.

The chain recombines TRBV5-5 with TRBJ2-1, with TRBD2 as a possible D gene (6 bases). The ends were cut back, 4 bases at V and 0 bases at J, with 14 bases in the middle. CDR1 and CDR2 from the germline V gene are SGHKS and YYEKEE (reference sequence). The CDR3 extends over 16 amino acids. In DNA, the CDR3 is TGTGCCAGCAGCCCCTCCCGGGGGAACTCCTACAATGAGCAGTTCTTC. Translation: CASSPSRGNSYNEQFF.

V is TRBV20-1 and J is TRBJ2-3; TRBD2 aligns across 10 bases. The CDR3 runs 18 residues. Germline CDR1 reads DFQATT; CDR2 reads SNEGSKA (reference sequence). Trimming took 3 bases from V and 3 from J; bases not matched to a gene: 15. DNA of the CDR3: TGCAGTGCTAGCCGCCCTAGCGGGGGCCAACTTGGAACAGATACGCAGTATTTT. It codes for CSASRPSGGQLGTDTQYF.

This clonotype was found a few times. The rearrangement joins TRBV4-2 to TRBJ2-3; 8 bases align to TRBD2. Germline V gene data show CDR1 as LGHNA and CDR2 as YNFKEQ. The V gene end was trimmed by 4 bases and the J gene end by 1 base; junction bases not matched to a gene: 13. The CDR3 covers 18 residues. CDR3 protein: CASSRQAVTSGGTDTQYF. CDR3 nucleotide sequence: TGTGCCAGCAGCCGCCAAGCTGTAACTAGCGGAGGCACAGATACGCAGTATTTT.

This clonotype was counted a single time. V and J are TRBV18 and TRBJ1-1; 10 bases map to TRBD1. This CDR3 region has 16 residues. Per the germline V gene, CDR1 is KGHSH and CDR2 is LQKENI. V lost 2 bases and J lost 5; bases outside the gene matches: 8. This CDR3 is CASSPSRDRGFTEAFF. CDR3 DNA sequence: TGTGCCAGCTCACCATCCCGGGACAGGGGTTTTACTGAAGCTTTCTTT.

This clonotype was recorded many times. The chain recombines TRBV4-3 with TRBJ1-6; unclear D gene. The V and J ends lost 8 bases and 5 bases respectively, with 13 bases between them. Germline assignment: CDR1 LGHNA and CDR2 YSLEER. This CDR3 is built from 14 residues. CDR3 residues: CASRRAGDNSPLHF. As DNA, the CDR3 is TGCGCCAGCCGCCGGGCAGGAGATAATTCACCCCTCCACTTT.

This clonotype showed up many times. The rearrangement uses TRBV7-9 and TRBJ2-3, with TRBD2 matching over 8 bases. This CDR3 has 13 amino acids. Trimming cost V 4 bases and J 7 bases; bases outside gene matches: 4. The germline V gene encodes CDR1 SEHNR and CDR2 FQNEAQ (reference sequence). The CDR3 DNA reads TGTGCCAGCAGCTCGACTAGCGTGTATACGCAGTATTTT. It encodes CASSSTSVYTQYF.

This clonotype was picked up a small number of times. The rearrangement joins TRBV6-5 to TRBJ1-4, with a possible D match to TRBD1 (5 bases). CDR1 MNHEY and CDR2 SVGAGI come from the germline V gene. The CDR3 runs 15 residues. V was trimmed by 2 bases and J by 3 bases, leaving 10 bases between them. The chain's CDR3 is CASSYGWGANEKLFF. The CDR3 DNA sequence: TGTGCCAGCAGTTACGGGTGGGGGGCTAATGAAAAACTGTTTTTT.

Notes on this clonotype: This clone may be a read error of a much larger clone one base away. The chain couples TRBV4-3 to TRBJ2-1; D is ambiguous. The V gene's germline CDR1 is LGHNA and CDR2 YSLEER. The CDR3 loop spans 15 amino acids. CDR3 nucleotide sequence: TGCGCCAGCAGCCAAGGAGGATTAACCTACAATAAGCAGTTCTTC. This gives the protein CASSQGGLTYNKQFF.

The V and J genes are TRBV28 and TRBJ2-7, with 7 bases matching TRBD1. V was clipped by 1 base and J by 1 base; unmatched bases: 4. Germline V CDR1 and CDR2: MDHEN, SYDVKM. The CDR3 sequence is 15 residues long. In DNA, the CDR3 is TGTGCCAGCAGTTTATACTGGACAGGATCCTACGAGCAGTACTTC. Protein sequence: CASSLYWTGSYEQYF.

This clonotype showed up just a few times. The chain carries TRBV3-1 and TRBJ1-1; no definite D call. V was cut by 1 base and J by 8 bases, with 11 bases left in between. The CDR3 runs 13 residues. Germline V CDR1 and CDR2: LGHDT, YNNKEL (reference sequence). CDR3 sequence (DNA): TGTGCCAGCAGCCAAGGCGTCGGCCGCGAAGCTTTCTTT. It yields the protein CASSQGVGREAFF.

This clonotype was recorded many times. The gene calls are TRBV7-9 and TRBJ1-1; D is unclear. The CDR3 length is 13 residues. Trimming pared 5 bases from V and 0 bases from J, leaving 7 bases between. Germline CDR1 is SEHNR and CDR2 is FQNEAQ (reference sequence). The CDR3 region is CASSTGLNTEAFF. The CDR3 DNA follows: TGTGCCAGCAGCACCGGGTTGAACACTGAAGCTTTCTTT.

The chain employs TRBV4-1 and TRBJ2-1, with D hard to call. The germline V and J ends were trimmed by 1 base and 8 bases, with 9 bases remaining between them. The CDR3 has 13 residues. Germline V gene sequence: CDR1 MGHRA, CDR2 YSYEKL. CDR3 loop: CASSQVKGHEQFF. CDR3 DNA: TGCGCCAGCAGCCAAGTGAAGGGCCATGAGCAGTTCTTC.

V usage is TRBV27 and J usage is TRBJ2-2; D gene uncertain. V was trimmed by 3 bases and J by 4 bases, leaving 9 bases between them. This CDR3 spans 14 amino acids. Germline V CDR1 and CDR2: MNHEY, SMNVEV (reference sequence). The CDR3 sequence is CASSFSVFTGELFF. The DNA of the CDR3 is TGTGCCAGCAGTTTTTCCGTTTTCACCGGGGAGCTGTTTTTT.

Only a few counts were recorded for this clonotype. The CDR3 is CAISESLGAYQETQYF. CDR3 DNA: TGTGCCATCAGTGAGTCGTTGGGCGCCTACCAAGAGACCCAGTACTTC. The chain couples TRBV10-3 to TRBJ2-5; no definite D call. The V end lost 0 bases, the J end lost 0 bases, and 11 bases lay between the germline ends. The CDR3 loop spans 16 amino acids. Germline CDR1 is ENHRY and CDR2 is SYGVKD.

The V gene is TRBV4-2, the J gene TRBJ2-7; D might be TRBD2 (5 bases). V was cut by 0 bases and J by 3 bases, with 21 bases left in between. The CDR3 is 18 amino acids. Per the germline V gene, CDR1 is LGHNA and CDR2 is YNFKEQ. CDR3 bases: TGTGCCAGCAGCCAAGAGTCCCCCACCGGGATTAACAACTACGAGCAGTACTTC. Translating it yields CASSQESPTGINNYEQYF.

There are a few counts of this clonotype. The chain uses TRBV4-1 and TRBJ1-2; D ambiguous. Between the trimmed V and J ends, which lost 0 bases and 2 bases, there was a span of 7 bases. The germline V gene encodes CDR1 MGHRA and CDR2 YSYEKL. The CDR3 runs to 14 residues. CDR3 nucleotide sequence: TGCGCCAGCAGCCAAGATCTCCGGAACTATGGCTACACCTTC. It is translated as CASSQDLRNYGYTF.

Comment on this clonotype: Germline and junction disagree at one end, which may indicate a read error. This chain uses TRBV3-1 with TRBJ2-3; D may match TRBD1 or TRBD2 (5 bases each). This CDR3 is built from 17 residues. Germline lookup yields CDR1 LGHDT and CDR2 YNNKEL (reference sequence). CDR3 nucleotides: TGTGCCTGCAGCCAAGAAGGGACGTATGTGAGCACCGATACGCAGTATTTT. Translating it yields CACSQEGTYVSTDTQYF.

This CDR3 reads CSPYKAGTLMNTEAFF. Written as DNA, the CDR3 is TGCAGTCCATACAAAGCCGGGACTTTGATGAACACTGAAGCTTTCTTT. The rearrangement joins TRBV20-1 to TRBJ1-1; TRBD1 might be the D (5 bases). V was shortened by 8 bases and J by 0 bases, with 22 bases between the two germline ends. There are 16 residues in the CDR3. Germline V lookup: CDR1 DFQATT, CDR2 SNEGSKA (reference sequence).

This clonotype was recorded many times. The chain has TRBV12-3 or TRBV12-4 and TRBJ1-4; D remains ambiguous. The CDR3 length is 15 residues. V lost 5 bases, J lost 3 bases, and 13 bases lay in between. The CDR3 protein is CASSMRTDSNEKLFF. DNA for the CDR3: TGTGCCAGCAGTATGCGGACTGACTCTAATGAAAAACTGTTTTTT.

CDR3 DNA: TGTGCCAGCAGTCCAACCTCTGGGACAGGGTTTAGGGATGAGCAGTTCTTC. Its translation is CASSPTSGTGFRDEQFF. The chain employs TRBV28 and TRBJ2-1, with 9 positions matching TRBD1. The V gene's germline CDR1 is MDHEN and CDR2 SYDVKM. Trimming took 5 bases from V and 8 from J; bases not matched to a gene: 16. There are 17 residues in the CDR3.

The rearrangement uses TRBV20-1 and TRBJ2-5; TRBD2 aligns across 8 bases. Germline values: CDR1 DFQATT, CDR2 SNEGSKA (reference sequence). The CDR3 runs 13 residues. The J segment lost 6 bases and the V segment lost 6 bases, leaving 9 bases of the junction unmatched. Here the CDR3 DNA reads TGCAGTGCAAACGGGGGGGAGGGAAAGACCCAGTACTTC. Translated: CSANGGEGKTQYF.

CDR3 residues: CASSLVRGGVSGNTIYF. CDR3 nucleotides: TGTGCCAGCAGCTTAGTAAGGGGGGGCGTCTCTGGAAACACCATATATTTT. The V call is TRBV7-8, the J call TRBJ1-3, with a weak D call TRBD1 (6 bases). The CDR3 extends over 17 amino acids. CDR1 is SGHVS, CDR2 FQNEAQ, per germline. The ends were cut back, 1 base at V and 0 bases at J, with 13 bases in the middle.